This is a list of T cell receptor beta chains from one sample in a study of quantifying T cell responses using KT2 cells. TCRdb re-derived calls from the UMI-ligation and nested PCR reads in MiXCR, one entry per CDR3 protein. The repertoire has tens of thousands of distinct CDR3 sequences, about 12% of them found once; the top ten carry about 9.5%. Sequencing used PBMCs spiked with cells of the T cell clone KT2. These receptors originate from a human donor. The CDR3 runs from the conserved cysteine through the conserved F or W. Fields, in order: J gene, D gene, clone size, V gene, CDR3 protein, CDR3 DNA. The D gene is left open where the match is weak. The size entry is marked missing in some rows and otherwise reads once, few, many or a size class.

TRBJ2-1 TRBD2 few TRBV6-2/TRBV6-3 CASSPERGAWNEQFF TGTGCCAGCAGTCCGGAGCGGGGCGCTTGGAATGAGCAGTTCTTC
TRBJ2-3 . few TRBV12-3/TRBV12-4 CASKRGLTTDTQYF TGTGCCAGCAAGAGGGGACTGACCACAGATACGCAGTATTTT
TRBJ1-1 . many TRBV21-1 CASSKDREAFF TGTGCCAGCAGCAAGGACAGAGAAGCTTTCTTT
TRBJ1-5 TRBD1 many TRBV6-1 CASSDPGQRYSNQPQHF TGTGCCAGCAGTGATCCGGGACAGAGGTATAGCAATCAGCCCCAGCATTTT
TRBJ1-2 . few TRBV14 CASSQGSHYGYTF TGTGCCAGCAGCCAAGGGAGTCACTATGGCTACACCTTC
TRBJ1-1 . many TRBV2 CASSGTVNTEAFF TGTGCCAGCAGCGGGACGGTTAACACTGAAGCTTTCTTT
TRBJ2-7 TRBD1 many TRBV7-9 CASSVDRAGGRYF TGTGCCAGCAGCGTGGACAGGGCAGGCGGTCGGTACTTC
TRBJ2-1 TRBD2 many TRBV12-3/TRBV12-4 CASSPARAGGSGEQFF TGTGCCAGCTCCCCCGCGCGAGCGGGGGGTTCGGGTGAGCAGTTCTTC
TRBJ2-3 . . TRBV12-3/TRBV12-4 CASSLDRSTDTQYF TGTGCCAGCAGTCTAGACAGGAGCACAGATACGCAGTATTTT
TRBJ1-2 . few TRBV4-2 CASAVPYTSGYTF TGTGCCAGCGCGGTCCCCTACACGAGTGGCTACACCTTC
TRBJ2-7 . . TRBV6-1 CASTTGGISYEQYF TGTGCCAGCACCACGGGTGGTATAAGTTACGAGCAGTACTTC
TRBJ1-1 . many TRBV6-5 CASSYSQGWSEAFF TGTGCCAGCAGTTACTCTCAGGGATGGTCTGAAGCTTTCTTT
TRBJ1-1 . . TRBV18 CASSPPSWANTEAFF TGTGCCAGCTCACCACCGTCGTGGGCGAACACTGAAGCTTTCTTT
TRBJ2-1 . few TRBV20-1 CSARGPSSSTHNEQFF TGCAGTGCTAGAGGCCCCTCTAGCTCTACCCACAATGAGCAGTTCTTC
TRBJ1-6 . few TRBV12-3/TRBV12-4 CASSLRSGFNSPLHF TGTGCCAGCAGTTTAAGGTCAGGGTTTAATTCACCCCTCCACTTT
TRBJ2-7 . . TRBV15 CATSREAGTLSYEQYF TGTGCCACCAGCAGAGAGGCCGGGACTCTTTCCTACGAGCAGTACTTC
TRBJ1-3 . . TRBV2 CASSENGNTIYF TGTGCCAGCAGTGAAAACGGAAACACCATATATTTT
TRBJ1-3 . few TRBV15 CATRSDGNTIYF TGTGCCACCAGGTCAGACGGAAACACCATATATTTT
TRBJ2-1 TRBD1 many TRBV28 CASSLASILRDRVTRRNEQFF TGTGCCAGCAGTTTAGCCTCCATCCTGAGGGACAGGGTTACAAGGCGGAATGAGCAGTTCTTC
TRBJ2-3 TRBD2 . TRBV7-2 CASSRLAVSTDTQYF TGTGCCAGCAGCCGTCTAGCGGTTAGCACAGATACGCAGTATTTT
TRBJ2-7 . . TRBV20-1 CSAIGRYEQYF TGCAGTGCTATAGGCCGTTACGAGCAGTACTTC
TRBJ1-3 . few TRBV6-1 CASSEAPGQNTIYF TGTGCCAGCAGTGAAGCGCCAGGGCAAAACACCATATATTTT
TRBJ1-5 TRBD1 few TRBV5-1 CASSLDAGGQPQHF TGCGCCAGCAGCTTGGACGCAGGGGGTCAGCCCCAGCATTTT
TRBJ2-7 . . TRBV5-4 CASSLPPAYEQYF TGTGCCAGCAGCTTGCCCCCGGCGTACGAGCAGTACTTC
TRBJ2-1 . . TRBV4-3 CASSQGYRREQFF TGCGCCAGCAGCCAAGGGTACCGGCGGGAGCAGTTCTTC
TRBJ1-1 . . TRBV14 CASSQRIGRRLLGEAFF TGTGCCAGCAGCCAAAGAATTGGGCGGCGGTTGCTGGGAGAAGCTTTCTTT
TRBJ2-7 . few TRBV7-9 CAADRAGASYEQYF TGTGCCGCTGATAGGGCAGGCGCCTCCTACGAGCAGTACTTC
TRBJ1-2 . many TRBV2 CASSAETVFYGYTF TGTGCCAGCAGTGCCGAGACAGTGTTCTATGGCTACACCTTC
TRBJ2-1 TRBD1 few TRBV7-8 CASSLGTGADEQFF TGTGCCAGCAGCTTAGGAACAGGGGCCGATGAGCAGTTCTTC
TRBJ1-2 . many TRBV10-2 CASSGTTNYGYTF TGCGCCAGCAGCGGCACAACTAACTATGGCTACACCTTC
TRBJ2-3 TRBD2 . TRBV5-1 CASLEWAYSGRGTDTQYF TGCGCCAGCCTGGAGTGGGCCTATAGCGGGAGAGGAACAGATACGCAGTATTTT
TRBJ1-3 . few TRBV14 CASSPQEGVRSGNTIYF TGTGCCAGCAGCCCTCAGGAGGGGGTCCGCTCTGGAAACACCATATATTTT
TRBJ1-1 . . TRBV7-2 CASSRHGGTAFF TGTGCCAGCAGCCGTCATGGGGGGACGGCTTTCTTT
TRBJ1-2 . few TRBV28 CASSFPGDKTYGYTF TGTGCCAGCAGTTTTCCGGGTGACAAAACCTATGGCTACACCTTC
TRBJ1-5 . many TRBV2 CASSREGTSNQPQHF TGTGCCAGCAGTAGGGAGGGAACCAGCAATCAGCCCCAGCATTTT
TRBJ2-2 . few TRBV12-3/TRBV12-4 CASRPGTTSFVSGELFF TGTGCCAGCAGACCCGGGACAACTAGTTTTGTATCCGGGGAGCTGTTTTTT
TRBJ2-7 . . TRBV7-8 CASSLGAGGRSEQYF TGTGCCAGCAGCTTAGGGGCCGGCGGGCGCAGCGAGCAGTACTTC
TRBJ2-5 TRBD2 few TRBV5-1 CASSWRGGQETQYF TGCGCCAGCAGCTGGCGGGGGGGCCAAGAGACCCAGTACTTC
TRBJ2-5 TRBD1 . TRBV12-3/TRBV12-4 CASSLTGQGTTETQYF TGTGCCAGCAGTTTAACGGGACAGGGGACTACAGAGACCCAGTACTTC
TRBJ1-2 . many TRBV11-2 CASSSRLRAGYGYTF TGTGCCAGCAGCTCCCGACTAAGGGCGGGCTATGGCTACACCTTC
TRBJ1-1 . . TRBV9 CASSAGNLGTEAFF TGTGCCAGCAGCGCCGGGAACCTGGGCACTGAAGCTTTCTTT
TRBJ2-5 TRBD1 many TRBV12-3/TRBV12-4 CASSLDRAQETQYF TGTGCCAGCAGTCTGGACAGGGCTCAAGAGACCCAGTACTTC
TRBJ1-1 . many TRBV7-4 CASSLARESLMNTEAFF TGTGCCAGCAGCTTAGCCAGGGAGAGCCTCATGAACACTGAAGCTTTCTTT
TRBJ2-1 . . TRBV3-1 CASSRGRGLVF TGTGCCAGCAGCCGAGGAAGGGGCCTAGTCTTC
TRBJ2-5 TRBD2 many TRBV20-1 CSARAGLAGGPTQETQYF TGCAGTGCTAGAGCGGGACTAGCGGGGGGACCAACGCAAGAGACCCAGTACTTC
TRBJ2-5 . . TRBV20-1 CSARGDSETQYF TGCAGTGCTAGAGGGGACTCGGAGACCCAGTACTTC
TRBJ2-7 . many TRBV29-1 CSALGQHGEQYF TGCAGCGCCTTAGGACAGCACGGCGAGCAGTACTTC
TRBJ1-6 . few TRBV18 CASSRSAGQRDSPLHF TGTGCCAGCTCAAGATCCGCCGGACAGCGTGATTCACCCCTCCACTTT
TRBJ2-6 TRBD1 few TRBV2 CASRGLTGGWRASGANVLTF TGTGCCAGCAGAGGATTGACAGGGGGCTGGAGGGCCTCTGGGGCCAACGTCCTGACTTTC
TRBJ2-2 TRBD1 . TRBV6-1 CASSQTGDTGGLFF TGTGCCAGCAGTCAGACAGGGGACACCGGGGGGCTGTTTTTT
TRBJ2-5 TRBD2 . TRBV4-1 CASSLGLAGGKQETQYF TGCGCCAGCAGCCTAGGGCTAGCGGGGGGGAAACAAGAGACCCAGTACTTC
TRBJ2-1 TRBD1 many TRBV20-1 CSAQRENGTAYIGEQFF TGCAGTGCCCAAAGGGAAAACGGGACAGCCTACATCGGTGAGCAGTTCTTC
TRBJ2-7 TRBD2 many TRBV15 CATSREGLAGSSYEQYF TGTGCCACCAGCAGAGAGGGACTAGCGGGGAGCTCCTACGAGCAGTACTTC
TRBJ1-1 . few TRBV10-3 CAISVSRGPNTEAFF TGTGCCATCAGTGTTAGTAGGGGACCGAACACTGAAGCTTTCTTT
TRBJ2-5 TRBD2 many TRBV9 CASSVSASGLQESQYF TGTGCCAGCAGCGTATCGGCTAGCGGCCTCCAAGAGTCCCAGTACTTC
TRBJ1-1 . many TRBV21-1 CASSKGPNRGLGTEAFF TGTGCCAGCAGCAAAGGCCCAAACAGGGGGCTGGGGACTGAAGCTTTCTTT
TRBJ2-7 . few TRBV5-1 CASRLAPGYEQYF TGCGCCAGCAGATTGGCGCCGGGATACGAGCAGTACTTC
TRBJ1-4 . . TRBV7-8 CASSLSGATNEKLFF TGTGCCAGCAGCTTATCAGGTGCAACTAATGAAAAACTGTTTTTT
TRBJ2-3 . . TRBV10-2 CASVSSAWASDTQYF TGCGCCAGCGTATCTAGCGCATGGGCGTCAGATACGCAGTATTTT